The source of this T cell receptor (beta chain) is a study of blood T cell repertoires in COVID-19. Overall study context: The analysed material was cDNA or gDNA that came from T cells, B-cell-depleted T cells, or PBMCs.

As handled by the study authors: Estimation of nucleated cell counts relied on the amplification of reference gene primers. The assay was immunoSEQ multiplex PCR, and TCRdb's table has in-frame clones only and misses some. V and J calls plus clone size are reproduced from that table; the DNA served to infer D and trimming. The repertoire consists of about 470,000 clones, with about 90% occurring once and the leading ten covering under 0.85%. Across under 25 US areas, participants ranged in age from about 18 to 100 years. Participants had their cohort set by participant-reported clinical history. This TCR was sampled from a woman aged 18-29 years who had recovered from COVID-19. Sequencing input: PBMCs or T cells enriched from blood (not recorded which).

The CDR3 is CASRGPGLATEQFF. The CDR3 nucleotides read TGTGCCAGCAGAGGGCCGGGACTAGCCACCGAGCAGTTCTTC. The chain uses TRBV27 and TRBJ2-1; 9 bases align to TRBD2. The CDR3 runs to 14 residues. V gave up 6 bases and J gave up 10 bases; unmatched junction bases: 10. Germline assignment: CDR1 MNHEY and CDR2 SMNVEV (reference sequence).